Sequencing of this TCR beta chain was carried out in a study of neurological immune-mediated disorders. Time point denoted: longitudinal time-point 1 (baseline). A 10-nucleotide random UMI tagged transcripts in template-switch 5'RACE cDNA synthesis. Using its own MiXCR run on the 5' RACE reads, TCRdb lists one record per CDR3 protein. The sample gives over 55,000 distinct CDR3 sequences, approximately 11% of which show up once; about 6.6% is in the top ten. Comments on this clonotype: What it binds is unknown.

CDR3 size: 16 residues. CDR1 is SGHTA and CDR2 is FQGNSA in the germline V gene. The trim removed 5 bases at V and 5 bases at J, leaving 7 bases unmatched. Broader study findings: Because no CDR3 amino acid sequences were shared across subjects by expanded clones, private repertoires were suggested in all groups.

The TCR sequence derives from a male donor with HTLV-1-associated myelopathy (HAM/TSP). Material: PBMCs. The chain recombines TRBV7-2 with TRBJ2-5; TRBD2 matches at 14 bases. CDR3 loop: CASSETSGGAGETQYF. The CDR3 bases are TGTGCCAGCAGCGAGACTAGCGGGGGGGCCGGGGAGACCCAGTACTTC.